A selection of T cell receptor beta chains follows, all from one sample in a study of CD8 T cells in Susac syndrome. Using its own MiXCR run on the immunoSEQ multiplex PCR reads, TCRdb lists one record per CDR3 protein. The sample lists some 190,000 distinct CDR3 sequences; 94% were seen once. Sample: CD4+ T cells from PBMCs. All receptors come from a human donor with Susac syndrome. Both conserved end residues are part of each CDR3. The order of the fields is V gene, J gene, D gene, clone size, CDR3 DNA, CDR3 protein. The D gene is left open where the match is weak. Clone size is not always given. Where it is, it says once, few, many or a class for expanded clones.

v_call: TRBV9; j_call: TRBJ1-5; d_call: .; clone_size: .; cdr3_nt: TGTGCCAGCAGCGTATCTTCCCTCCTTGGGGAGCAACCCCAGCATTTT; cdr3_aa: CASSVSSLLGEQPQHF
v_call: TRBV9; j_call: TRBJ1-1; d_call: .; clone_size: .; cdr3_nt: TGTGCCAGCAGCGTATTGGTGAACACTGAAGCTTTCTTT; cdr3_aa: CASSVLVNTEAFF
v_call: TRBV30; j_call: TRBJ1-6; d_call: .; clone_size: .; cdr3_nt: TGTGCCTGGAGTTCGGACGGAGCCCATAATTCACCCCTCCACTTT; cdr3_aa: CAWSSDGAHNSPLHF
v_call: TRBV2; j_call: TRBJ1-1; d_call: .; clone_size: .; cdr3_nt: TGTGCCAGCCTATTGCTGGGGGCTCACACTGAAGCTTTCTTT; cdr3_aa: CASLLLGAHTEAFF
v_call: TRBV15; j_call: TRBJ2-7; d_call: TRBD1; clone_size: .; cdr3_nt: TGTGCCACCAGCAGAGAAGGGACAGGGACCGAGCAGTACTTC; cdr3_aa: CATSREGTGTEQYF
v_call: TRBV24-1; j_call: TRBJ2-2; d_call: .; clone_size: .; cdr3_nt: TGTGCCACCAGTGCCCCCCAACCCGGGGAGCTGTTTTTT; cdr3_aa: CATSAPQPGELFF
v_call: TRBV29-1; j_call: TRBJ2-6; d_call: TRBD1; clone_size: .; cdr3_nt: TGCAGCGTTGAAGCCCGGGACAGGGGGTCTGGGGCCAACGTCCTGACTTTC; cdr3_aa: CSVEARDRGSGANVLTF
v_call: TRBV20-1; j_call: TRBJ1-2; d_call: TRBD1; clone_size: .; cdr3_nt: TGCAGTGCTAGCGTTCATCCCCAACAGGGGACTAACTATGGCTACACCTTC; cdr3_aa: CSASVHPQQGTNYGYTF
v_call: TRBV11-3; j_call: TRBJ2-5; d_call: .; clone_size: .; cdr3_nt: TGTGCCAGCAGCTTAAGACACCTAGAGACCCAGTACTTC; cdr3_aa: CASSLRHLETQYF
v_call: TRBV30; j_call: TRBJ2-3; d_call: TRBD1; clone_size: .; cdr3_nt: TGTGCCTGGAGTCGGGACAGCACCTATAGCACAGATACGCAGTATTTT; cdr3_aa: CAWSRDSTYSTDTQYF
v_call: TRBV12-3/TRBV12-4; j_call: TRBJ1-5; d_call: .; clone_size: .; cdr3_nt: TGTGCCAGCAGCCGACTCGGTCAGCCCCAGCATTTT; cdr3_aa: CASSRLGQPQHF
v_call: TRBV4-1; j_call: TRBJ1-1; d_call: .; clone_size: .; cdr3_nt: TGCGCCAGCAGAAATGGCGGGTTACGGCACACTGAAGCTTTCTTT; cdr3_aa: CASRNGGLRHTEAFF
v_call: TRBV5-4; j_call: TRBJ1-2; d_call: TRBD1; clone_size: .; cdr3_nt: TGTGCCAGCAGCTCAGGGGGGGAGAAGTATGGCTACACCTTC; cdr3_aa: CASSSGGEKYGYTF
v_call: TRBV19; j_call: TRBJ2-3; d_call: .; clone_size: .; cdr3_nt: TGTGCCAGTAGCTCGACAGGTTGGACGACAGATACGCAGTATTTT; cdr3_aa: CASSSTGWTTDTQYF
v_call: TRBV7-7; j_call: TRBJ2-1; d_call: .; clone_size: .; cdr3_nt: TGTGCTAGCAGCTACAATAAGGAAAAACAGCCCTACAATGAGCAGTTCTTC; cdr3_aa: CASSYNKEKQPYNEQFF
v_call: TRBV19; j_call: TRBJ2-3; d_call: .; clone_size: .; cdr3_nt: TGTGCCAGTAGTACCGACAGAATCTACACAGATACGCAGTATTTT; cdr3_aa: CASSTDRIYTDTQYF
v_call: TRBV3-1; j_call: TRBJ2-2; d_call: .; clone_size: .; cdr3_nt: TGTGCCAGCAGCCCGAGCGGGACAGTCGGCGCCGGGGAGCTGTTTTTT; cdr3_aa: CASSPSGTVGAGELFF
v_call: TRBV29-1; j_call: TRBJ2-1; d_call: TRBD2; clone_size: .; cdr3_nt: TGCAGCGTTGGGAAGAGACTAGCGGGAAATGAGCAGTTCTTC; cdr3_aa: CSVGKRLAGNEQFF
v_call: TRBV20-1; j_call: TRBJ2-2; d_call: TRBD1; clone_size: .; cdr3_nt: TGCAGTGCCGCTGTGGGGACAGGGAGAACCGGGGAGCTGTTTTTT; cdr3_aa: CSAAVGTGRTGELFF
v_call: TRBV7-9; j_call: TRBJ2-3; d_call: .; clone_size: .; cdr3_nt: TGTGCCAGCAGCCCAAGGGGAGCCTGGGACACAGATACGCAGTATTTT; cdr3_aa: CASSPRGAWDTDTQYF
v_call: TRBV4-2; j_call: TRBJ1-4; d_call: .; clone_size: .; cdr3_nt: TGTGCCAGCAGCCAGCAACAGGGAACCGAGAATGAAAAACTGTTTTTT; cdr3_aa: CASSQQQGTENEKLFF
v_call: TRBV25-1; j_call: TRBJ2-3; d_call: .; clone_size: .; cdr3_nt: TGTGCCAGCAGTGAATTACTAGATACGCAGTATTTT; cdr3_aa: CASSELLDTQYF
v_call: TRBV29-1; j_call: TRBJ2-1; d_call: .; clone_size: .; cdr3_nt: TGCAGCGTTGTAAGGGTCTCGGATGAGCAGTTCTTC; cdr3_aa: CSVVRVSDEQFF
v_call: TRBV30; j_call: TRBJ2-7; d_call: .; clone_size: .; cdr3_nt: TGTGCCTGGAGTTTCGGCGGCGAGCAGTACTTC; cdr3_aa: CAWSFGGEQYF
v_call: TRBV4-1; j_call: TRBJ2-7; d_call: TRBD2; clone_size: .; cdr3_nt: TGCGCCAGCAGCCCAACTCCCCGGGGACTAGGCTACGAGCAGTACTTC; cdr3_aa: CASSPTPRGLGYEQYF
v_call: TRBV20-1; j_call: TRBJ1-4; d_call: .; clone_size: .; cdr3_nt: TGCAGTGCTAGGTCCAGGGAGGGTAATGAAAAACTGTTTTTT; cdr3_aa: CSARSREGNEKLFF
v_call: TRBV5-4; j_call: TRBJ2-5; d_call: .; clone_size: .; cdr3_nt: TGTGCCAGCAGCTTGGGGGGTGGGGACCAAGAGACCCAGTACTTC; cdr3_aa: CASSLGGGDQETQYF
v_call: TRBV3-1; j_call: TRBJ2-7; d_call: .; clone_size: .; cdr3_nt: TGTGCCAGCAGCCCATACCTCGCGTCCTACGAGCAGTACTTC; cdr3_aa: CASSPYLASYEQYF
v_call: TRBV6-2/TRBV6-3; j_call: TRBJ2-1; d_call: .; clone_size: .; cdr3_nt: TGTGCCAGCAGTTACGGTCTGTTTGACTACAATGAGCAGTTCTTC; cdr3_aa: CASSYGLFDYNEQFF
v_call: TRBV5-1; j_call: TRBJ2-2; d_call: .; clone_size: .; cdr3_nt: TGCGCCAGCAGCTTCCCAGGGGACGTCGGGGAGCTGTTTTTT; cdr3_aa: CASSFPGDVGELFF
v_call: TRBV30; j_call: TRBJ1-1; d_call: .; clone_size: .; cdr3_nt: TGTGCCTGGAGTGTACAAGGGAGTACTGAAGCTTTCTTT; cdr3_aa: CAWSVQGSTEAFF
v_call: TRBV9; j_call: TRBJ2-5; d_call: TRBD2; clone_size: few; cdr3_nt: TGTGCCAGCAGCCCGGGACTAGCGGGACAAGAGACCCAGTACTTC; cdr3_aa: CASSPGLAGQETQYF
v_call: TRBV20-1; j_call: TRBJ2-7; d_call: TRBD1; clone_size: .; cdr3_nt: TGCAGTGCCCAAGGGACAGCTACCTACGAGCAGTACTTC; cdr3_aa: CSAQGTATYEQYF
v_call: TRBV24-1; j_call: TRBJ2-3; d_call: TRBD1; clone_size: .; cdr3_nt: TGTGCCACCAGTGAACCGGGACAGGGAGCCTCAGATACGCAGTATTTT; cdr3_aa: CATSEPGQGASDTQYF
v_call: TRBV30; j_call: TRBJ1-6; d_call: .; clone_size: once; cdr3_nt: TGTGCCTGGAGAACTGGACGGCGAGCCCAGTCACCCCTCCACTTT; cdr3_aa: CAWRTGRRAQSPLHF
v_call: TRBV30; j_call: TRBJ1-1; d_call: TRBD1; clone_size: .; cdr3_nt: TGTGCCTGGAGTGCAGGGGGGGACAGGGGGGGCACTGAAGCTTTCTTT; cdr3_aa: CAWSAGGDRGGTEAFF
v_call: TRBV6-2/TRBV6-3; j_call: TRBJ1-1; d_call: TRBD1; clone_size: .; cdr3_nt: TGTGCCAGCAGGTCTGGACAGGGGAGCACTGAAGCTTTCTTT; cdr3_aa: CASRSGQGSTEAFF
v_call: TRBV30; j_call: TRBJ1-5; d_call: .; clone_size: .; cdr3_nt: TGTGCCTGGAGTGTCCAGTCCAATAGCAATCAGCCCCAGCATTTT; cdr3_aa: CAWSVQSNSNQPQHF
v_call: TRBV7-9; j_call: TRBJ1-2; d_call: TRBD1; clone_size: .; cdr3_nt: TGTGCCAGCAGCTTAGAGGTGGGAGACAGGGGTTTCGGTGGCTACACCTTC; cdr3_aa: CASSLEVGDRGFGGYTF
v_call: TRBV12-3/TRBV12-4; j_call: TRBJ2-7; d_call: TRBD1; clone_size: once; cdr3_nt: TGTGCCAGCACCGTCGGGACAGGGCCCTACGAGCAGTACTTC; cdr3_aa: CASTVGTGPYEQYF
v_call: TRBV20-1; j_call: TRBJ2-7; d_call: TRBD1; clone_size: once; cdr3_nt: TGCAGTGCTACTCAGGGGGCCATTTCTTACGAGCAGTACTTC; cdr3_aa: CSATQGAISYEQYF
v_call: TRBV20-1; j_call: TRBJ1-1; d_call: .; clone_size: .; cdr3_nt: TGCAGTGCTCCCCGGAGGACGAACACTGAAGCTTTCTTT; cdr3_aa: CSAPRRTNTEAFF
v_call: TRBV7-3; j_call: TRBJ2-1; d_call: TRBD1; clone_size: once; cdr3_nt: TGTGCCAGCAGCACTCCGGGACAGGGATACAATGAGCAGTTCTTC; cdr3_aa: CASSTPGQGYNEQFF